Below, 14 T cell receptor beta chains from the same sample are listed, as sequenced in a study of T cell responses to AZD1222 COVID-19 vaccine. Produced via immunoSEQ multiplex PCR; TCRdb's table is partial and in-frame only. The table includes tens of thousands of clones, 70% to 90% detected once. The specimen comprised peripheral blood, sampled on day 0 of AZD1222 vaccination. The receptors were sampled from an adult in good health.

The chain recombines TRBV6-5 with TRBJ1-3, with TRBD1 matching over 7 bases. V trimming: 8 bases; J trimming: 5 bases; junction bases outside the gene matches: 6. CDR1 is MNHEY, CDR2 SVGAGI, per germline. The CDR3 runs to 13 residues. CDR3 nucleotides: TGTGCCAGCTCAACAGGGGTTCGAAACACCATATATTTT. Translating gives CASSTGVRNTIYF.

The V call is TRBV4-1, the J call TRBJ1-4; 7 bases agree with TRBD1. Germline CDR1 and CDR2: MGHRA and YSYEKL. The CDR3 runs to 14 residues. Germline trimming cut 5 bases from V and 6 bases from J; bases unmatched to any gene: 6. CDR3 nucleotide sequence: TGCGCCAGCAGCAGACAGGGACGGGATGAAAAACTGTTTTTT. It codes for CASSRQGRDEKLFF.

The chain carries TRBV27 and TRBJ2-7; the D gene is possibly TRBD1 (6 bases). This CDR3 spans 16 amino acids. Germline assignment: CDR1 MNHEY and CDR2 SMNVEV (reference sequence). Trimming shortened V by 6 bases and J by 0 bases, and 18 bases separated the two germline ends. The CDR3 spells CASSKLLRDNSYEQYF. CDR3 sequence (DNA): TGTGCCAGCAGCAAACTTTTACGGGACAACTCCTACGAGCAGTACTTC.

The chain employs TRBV6-1 and TRBJ1-6; TRBD1 matches at 9 bases. CDR3 length equals 15 residues. Germline CDR1 is MNHNS and CDR2 is SASEGT. With 2 bases clipped from V and 9 bases from J, the junction kept 5 bases outside the gene matches. The CDR3, as DNA: TGTGCCAGCAGTGAAACCGGGACAGGGAGTTCACCCCTCCACTTT. This gives the protein CASSETGTGSSPLHF.

The chain is built from TRBV5-1 and TRBJ2-7, with D possibly being TRBD1 (6 bases). The germline V and J ends were trimmed by 0 bases and 7 bases, with 14 bases remaining between them. This CDR3 contains 14 residues. CDR1 is SGHRS and CDR2 is YFSETQ in the germline V gene. In nucleotides, the CDR3 is TGCGCCAGCAGCTTGGTACAGGGAGATGGGGAGCAGTACTTC. Translation gives CASSLVQGDGEQYF.

The chain combines TRBV5-5 with TRBJ1-6; D is uncertain. The CDR3 is made up of 14 amino acids. V was trimmed by 0 bases and J by 13 bases, leaving 14 bases between them. The germline V gene encodes CDR1 SGHKS and CDR2 YYEKEE (reference sequence). The CDR3 here is CASSLANLVGPLHF. CDR3 coding DNA: TGTGCCAGCAGCTTGGCCAACTTGGTTGGGCCCCTCCACTTT.

The genes are TRBV6-1 and TRBJ1-6; no clear D. Germline assignment: CDR1 MNHNS and CDR2 SASEGT. This CDR3 region has 13 residues. V gave up 2 bases and J gave up 10 bases, with 9 bases separating them. DNA of the CDR3: TGTGCCAGCAGTGAAAGGGTTCGGTCACCCCTCCACTTT. Protein product: CASSERVRSPLHF.

The chain is built from TRBV7-3 and TRBJ2-5; possibly TRBD2 for D (6 bases). The length of the CDR3 is 13 residues. V gave up 5 bases and J gave up 5 bases, with 12 bases separating them. Germline V CDR1 and CDR2: SGHTA, FQGTGA. CDR3 region: CASSQLAGETQYF. CDR3 in DNA: TGTGCCAGCAGCCAACTAGCTGGCGAGACCCAGTACTTC.

This chain connects TRBV19 to TRBJ2-3; possibly TRBD1 or TRBD2 for D (6 bases each). This CDR3 is 18 amino acids long. V was cut by 1 base and J by 5 bases, with 22 bases left in between. Germline V CDR1 and CDR2: LNHDA, SQIVND (reference sequence). The CDR3 coding sequence is TGTGCCAGTAGTATAGCGGGGGCCGGAGGGGGGCGCGGAGATACGCAGTATTTT. Protein: CASSIAGAGGGRGDTQYF.

The J gene is TRBJ1-2, the V gene TRBV3-1 (or the pseudogene TRBV3-2); TRBD1 is a possible D gene (6 bases). The CDR3 covers 12 residues. Trimming removed 4 bases at V and 10 bases at J, with 13 bases between. Germline CDR1 reads LGHDT; CDR2 reads YNNKEL (reference sequence). The CDR3 loop is CASSLGGLAYTF. The CDR3 nucleotides are TGTGCCAGCAGCCTAGGGGGGCTGGCCTACACCTTC.

The chain links TRBV25-1 to TRBJ1-2; D is undetermined. CDR3 length: 14 amino acids. Per the germline V gene, CDR1 is MGHDK and CDR2 is SYGVNS. Trimming removed 5 bases from V and 1 base from J, with 11 bases in between. The CDR3 is CASSLAPLNYGYTF. The CDR3 DNA reads TGTGCCAGCAGTTTAGCACCCCTTAACTATGGCTACACCTTC.

The gene calls are TRBV3-1 (or the pseudogene TRBV3-2) and TRBJ1-4; 7 nucleotides agree with TRBD1. Germline V CDR1 and CDR2: LGHDT, YNNKEL (reference sequence). The CDR3 is 14 amino acids. The junction had 4 bases not matched to a gene; V was cut back by 5 bases and J by 4 bases. CDR3: CASSSGQLNEKLFF. The CDR3 bases are TGTGCCAGCAGCTCGGGACAGCTTAATGAAAAACTGTTTTTT.

This chain joins TRBV5-6 and TRBJ1-3, with D unresolved. CDR1 and CDR2 from the germline V gene are SGHDT and YYEEEE. V was trimmed by 1 base and J by 4 bases, leaving 9 bases between them. The CDR3 runs 14 residues. The chain's CDR3 is CASSLTQTGNTIYF. Here the CDR3 DNA reads TGTGCCAGCAGCTTGACCCAAACGGGAAACACCATATATTTT.

For the CDR3, the DNA is TGTGCCAGCAGCTTAGGGACAGGGAGCCCCCTCTACAATGAGCAGTTCTTC. Translating it yields CASSLGTGSPLYNEQFF. The chain uses TRBV11-2 and TRBJ2-1, with 8 nucleotides matching TRBD1. The CDR3 has 17 amino acids. Trimming at V came to 1 base and at J to 3 bases, leaving 8 bases not matched to a gene. CDR1 is SGHAT, CDR2 FQNNGV, per germline.